Listed below are T cell receptor beta chains from one sample, sequenced in a study of cytomegalovirus exposure and HLA in healthy donors. Assay: immunoSEQ multiplex PCR; the TCRdb copy retains only in-frame clones and omits some. Here the sample spans roughly 110,000 clones, around 70% being singletons. Input material: PBMCs. The receptors stem from a boy aged 5-17 years in good health and CMV-seronegative. CDR3s include the opening cysteine and the closing phenylalanine or tryptophan. Each record gives: CDR3 length, V gene, clone size, J gene, D gene, CDR3 DNA, CDR3 protein. A D gene is named only where the DNA matches it firmly. Rows give clone size only sometimes, using once, few, many, or a class for an expanded clone.

cdr3_length: 17
v_call: TRBV11-2
clone_size: once
j_call: TRBJ1-4
d_call: NA
cdr3_nt: TGTGCCAGCAGCTTAAACTCGGAGGACGAAGCTAATGAAAAACTGTTTTTT
cdr3_aa: CASSLNSEDEANEKLFF

cdr3_length: 14
v_call: TRBV11-3
clone_size: few
j_call: TRBJ2-7
d_call: TRBD1
cdr3_nt: TGTGCCAGCAGGGCCCGACAGGGAAGCTACGAGCAGTACTTC
cdr3_aa: CASRARQGSYEQYF

cdr3_length: 14
v_call: TRBV19
clone_size: NA
j_call: TRBJ2-1
d_call: TRBD2
cdr3_nt: TGTGCCAGTAGGGGGACTAGCGGGAAGTATGAGCAGTTCTTC
cdr3_aa: CASRGTSGKYEQFF

cdr3_length: 15
v_call: TRBV28
clone_size: NA
j_call: TRBJ2-1
d_call: TRBD1
cdr3_nt: TGTGCCAGCAGTGAAGACAGGGGCGATATCAATGAGCAGTTCTTC
cdr3_aa: CASSEDRGDINEQFF

cdr3_length: 14
v_call: TRBV23-1
clone_size: NA
j_call: TRBJ1-3
d_call: NA
cdr3_nt: TGCGCCAGCAAAGGGACAATCCCTGGAAACACCATATATTTT
cdr3_aa: CASKGTIPGNTIYF

cdr3_length: 14
v_call: TRBV7-2
clone_size: few
j_call: TRBJ2-5
d_call: TRBD1
cdr3_nt: TGTGCCAGCAGCTTAACAGGGGGCAAAGAGACCCAGTACTTC
cdr3_aa: CASSLTGGKETQYF

cdr3_length: 15
v_call: TRBV5-4
clone_size: NA
j_call: TRBJ1-1
d_call: NA
cdr3_nt: TGTGCCAGCAGCTATCCGGGACTTGGGAACACTGAAGCTTTCTTT
cdr3_aa: CASSYPGLGNTEAFF

cdr3_length: 15
v_call: TRBV25-1
clone_size: NA
j_call: TRBJ2-1
d_call: TRBD1
cdr3_nt: TGTGCCAGCAGCCGGGGACAGGGGTCCTACAATGAGCAGTTCTTC
cdr3_aa: CASSRGQGSYNEQFF

cdr3_length: 17
v_call: TRBV4-3
clone_size: NA
j_call: TRBJ1-5
d_call: NA
cdr3_nt: TGCGCCAGCAGCCAAGGGCTCACTGTCGAGGGCAATCAGCCCCAGCATTTT
cdr3_aa: CASSQGLTVEGNQPQHF

cdr3_length: 11
v_call: TRBV6-5
clone_size: NA
j_call: TRBJ2-7
d_call: NA
cdr3_nt: TGTGCCGGCATAGGGAGGTACGAGCAGTACTTC
cdr3_aa: CAGIGRYEQYF

cdr3_length: 15
v_call: TRBV7-8
clone_size: NA
j_call: TRBJ2-7
d_call: NA
cdr3_nt: TGTGCCAGCAGCCTCCAGGGGCGGGGGAGTCACGAGCAGTACTTC
cdr3_aa: CASSLQGRGSHEQYF

cdr3_length: 14
v_call: TRBV6-5
clone_size: NA
j_call: TRBJ2-1
d_call: NA
cdr3_nt: TGTGCCAGCAGTTACTCGCCGGGTTACAATGAGCAGTTCTTC
cdr3_aa: CASSYSPGYNEQFF

cdr3_length: 13
v_call: TRBV7-2
clone_size: few
j_call: TRBJ1-2
d_call: TRBD1
cdr3_nt: TGTGCCAGCAGCTTGGACAGGCTTTATGGCTACACCTTC
cdr3_aa: CASSLDRLYGYTF

cdr3_length: 14
v_call: TRBV19
clone_size: NA
j_call: TRBJ1-5
d_call: NA
cdr3_nt: TGTGCCAGCGTGCGGGTTGGCCCAAATCAGCCCCAGCATTTT
cdr3_aa: CASVRVGPNQPQHF

cdr3_length: 13
v_call: TRBV7-2
clone_size: NA
j_call: TRBJ2-2
d_call: NA
cdr3_nt: TGTGCCAGCAGCTTGGTAGTAAACGGGGAGCTGTTTTTT
cdr3_aa: CASSLVVNGELFF

cdr3_length: 14
v_call: TRBV28
clone_size: few
j_call: TRBJ1-5
d_call: NA
cdr3_nt: TGTGCCAGCAGTTCGCCCTCGGGGTTTCAGCCCCAGCATTTT
cdr3_aa: CASSSPSGFQPQHF

cdr3_length: 17
v_call: TRBV27
clone_size: NA
j_call: TRBJ2-2
d_call: NA
cdr3_nt: TGTGCCAGCAGCATTCGCGGAGGGCAGACAAACACCGGGGAGCTGTTTTTT
cdr3_aa: CASSIRGGQTNTGELFF

cdr3_length: 14
v_call: TRBV9
clone_size: NA
j_call: TRBJ2-2
d_call: NA
cdr3_nt: TGTGCCAGCAGCGTAGGCCAGCGGACCGGGGAGCTGTTTTTT
cdr3_aa: CASSVGQRTGELFF

cdr3_length: 14
v_call: TRBV18
clone_size: NA
j_call: TRBJ2-5
d_call: NA
cdr3_nt: TGTGCCAGCTCACCCCCGGGGTCCAAGGAGACCCAGTACTTC
cdr3_aa: CASSPPGSKETQYF

cdr3_length: 11
v_call: TRBV5-6
clone_size: few
j_call: TRBJ1-1
d_call: NA
cdr3_nt: TGTGCCAGCTCGGTGAACACTGAAGCTTTCTTT
cdr3_aa: CASSVNTEAFF

cdr3_length: 13
v_call: TRBV7-9
clone_size: once
j_call: TRBJ2-3
d_call: NA
cdr3_nt: TGTGCCAGCAGCTTGCCGACTAGTGGGACGCAGTATTTT
cdr3_aa: CASSLPTSGTQYF

cdr3_length: 16
v_call: TRBV10-3
clone_size: NA
j_call: TRBJ2-3
d_call: TRBD1
cdr3_nt: TGTGCCATCAGTGAGTCCTGGGACAGGGTGTCAGATACGCAGTATTTT
cdr3_aa: CAISESWDRVSDTQYF

cdr3_length: 14
v_call: TRBV28
clone_size: NA
j_call: TRBJ1-2
d_call: TRBD1
cdr3_nt: TGTGCCAGCAGTCCCCCCAGGGGGGCACGTGGCTACACCTTC
cdr3_aa: CASSPPRGARGYTF

cdr3_length: 17
v_call: TRBV7-9
clone_size: NA
j_call: TRBJ1-5
d_call: NA
cdr3_nt: TGTGCCAGCAGCCCCTCCCTAGGCAGCTATAGCAATCAGCCCCAGCATTTT
cdr3_aa: CASSPSLGSYSNQPQHF

cdr3_length: 11
v_call: TRBV5-1
clone_size: NA
j_call: TRBJ2-7
d_call: NA
cdr3_nt: TGCGCCAGCAGCTTTAGCCACGAGCAGTACTTC
cdr3_aa: CASSFSHEQYF

cdr3_length: 14
v_call: TRBV7-8
clone_size: NA
j_call: TRBJ1-5
d_call: NA
cdr3_nt: TGTGCCAGCAGCAAAGGGCAGGGAAATCAGCCCCAGCATTTT
cdr3_aa: CASSKGQGNQPQHF

cdr3_length: 14
v_call: TRBV25-1
clone_size: NA
j_call: TRBJ1-5
d_call: NA
cdr3_nt: TGTGCCAGCAGCCCTTCCCTCAGTGATCAGCCCCAGCATTTT
cdr3_aa: CASSPSLSDQPQHF

cdr3_length: 14
v_call: TRBV11-3
clone_size: once
j_call: TRBJ2-7
d_call: TRBD2
cdr3_nt: TGTGCCAGCAGCCCCTCGGCGGGGGACCCTAGACGGTACTTC
cdr3_aa: CASSPSAGDPRRYF

cdr3_length: 14
v_call: TRBV7-2
clone_size: NA
j_call: TRBJ2-7
d_call: TRBD1
cdr3_nt: TGTGCCAGCAGCCCAGACAGGGGTACCTACGAGCAGTACTTC
cdr3_aa: CASSPDRGTYEQYF

cdr3_length: 14
v_call: TRBV7-9
clone_size: NA
j_call: TRBJ2-1
d_call: NA
cdr3_nt: TGTGCCAGCAGCTCCCCAGGGGCTATAGATGAGCAGTTCTTC
cdr3_aa: CASSSPGAIDEQFF

cdr3_length: 14
v_call: TRBV2
clone_size: NA
j_call: TRBJ1-1
d_call: NA
cdr3_nt: TGTGCCAGCAGGCGGACAGCGGGATACACTGAAGCTTTCTTT
cdr3_aa: CASRRTAGYTEAFF

cdr3_length: 14
v_call: TRBV7-3
clone_size: NA
j_call: TRBJ2-7
d_call: TRBD1
cdr3_nt: TGTGCCAGCAGCCCGGGACAGGGGGCGAAAGAGCAGTACTTC
cdr3_aa: CASSPGQGAKEQYF

cdr3_length: 15
v_call: TRBV5-6
clone_size: NA
j_call: TRBJ2-7
d_call: TRBD2
cdr3_nt: TGTGCCAGCAGCTTTTTCCTAGCGGGTGTATACGAGCAGTACTTC
cdr3_aa: CASSFFLAGVYEQYF

cdr3_length: 18
v_call: TRBV18
clone_size: once
j_call: TRBJ1-3
d_call: NA
cdr3_nt: TGTGCCAGCTCACCGAGTTTGAGAGGAACCAACTCTGGAAACACCATATATTTT
cdr3_aa: CASSPSLRGTNSGNTIYF

cdr3_length: 15
v_call: TRBV28
clone_size: few
j_call: TRBJ1-4
d_call: TRBD1
cdr3_nt: TGTGCCAGCAGTTTTGAGACAGGGGGCGATGAAAAACTGTTTTTT
cdr3_aa: CASSFETGGDEKLFF

cdr3_length: 12
v_call: TRBV2
clone_size: NA
j_call: TRBJ2-7
d_call: NA
cdr3_nt: TGTGCCAGCAGTGTTAGAGGGAGCGAGCAGTACTTC
cdr3_aa: CASSVRGSEQYF

cdr3_length: 15
v_call: TRBV18
clone_size: NA
j_call: TRBJ1-1
d_call: NA
cdr3_nt: TGTGCCAGCTCACCACGTTCTCGACAGGTCCTTGAAGCTTTCTTT
cdr3_aa: CASSPRSRQVLEAFF

cdr3_length: 18
v_call: TRBV7-8
clone_size: NA
j_call: TRBJ1-5
d_call: NA
cdr3_nt: TGTGCCAGCAGCCTGAGAGGGTGGGGTTCGTTTTGCAATCAGCCCCAGCATTTT
cdr3_aa: CASSLRGWGSFCNQPQHF

cdr3_length: 16
v_call: TRBV7-9
clone_size: few
j_call: TRBJ2-5
d_call: NA
cdr3_nt: TGTGCCAGCAGGGTAGTATCCAGAGGGGGGGGAGAGACCCAGTACTTC
cdr3_aa: CASRVVSRGGGETQYF

cdr3_length: 15
v_call: TRBV7-6
clone_size: NA
j_call: TRBJ2-1
d_call: TRBD2
cdr3_nt: TGTGCCAGCAGCTCGGGACTAGCTCCTTACAATGAGCAGTTCTTC
cdr3_aa: CASSSGLAPYNEQFF

cdr3_length: 17
v_call: TRBV5-5
clone_size: once
j_call: TRBJ2-3
d_call: TRBD1
cdr3_nt: TGTGCCAGCAGCGACAGGGGGCCGCTCTTATTCACAGATACGCAGTATTTT
cdr3_aa: CASSDRGPLLFTDTQYF

cdr3_length: 14
v_call: TRBV5-1
clone_size: NA
j_call: TRBJ2-3
d_call: NA
cdr3_nt: TGCGCCAGCAGCAAGGACTCCAACACAGATACGCAGTATTTT
cdr3_aa: CASSKDSNTDTQYF

cdr3_length: 14
v_call: TRBV7-2
clone_size: NA
j_call: TRBJ2-3
d_call: TRBD1
cdr3_nt: TGTGCCAGCAGCGAACCGTCAGGGGGCGATACGCAGTATTTT
cdr3_aa: CASSEPSGGDTQYF

cdr3_length: 13
v_call: TRBV6-1
clone_size: once
j_call: TRBJ1-2
d_call: NA
cdr3_nt: TGTGCCAGCAGTGGACAGGAAAACTATGGCTACACCTTC
cdr3_aa: CASSGQENYGYTF

cdr3_length: 17
v_call: TRBV5-6
clone_size: few
j_call: TRBJ2-1
d_call: NA
cdr3_nt: TGTGCCAGCAGCTTGTTTGGGTTGGACTTATCCTACAATGAGCAGTTCTTC
cdr3_aa: CASSLFGLDLSYNEQFF

cdr3_length: 16
v_call: TRBV10-3
clone_size: NA
j_call: TRBJ2-3
d_call: TRBD2
cdr3_nt: TGTGCCATCAGCGGGACTAGCGGGGGGCAGGCAGATACGCAGTATTTT
cdr3_aa: CAISGTSGGQADTQYF

cdr3_length: 14
v_call: TRBV11-1
clone_size: NA
j_call: TRBJ2-3
d_call: NA
cdr3_nt: TGTGCCAGCAGCTTATCAGACTACACAGATACGCAGTATTTT
cdr3_aa: CASSLSDYTDTQYF

cdr3_length: 12
v_call: TRBV28
clone_size: NA
j_call: TRBJ1-5
d_call: NA
cdr3_nt: TGTGCCTCCTATCGGGAAAAAGAGCCCCAGCATTTT
cdr3_aa: CASYREKEPQHF

cdr3_length: 16
v_call: TRBV29-1
clone_size: NA
j_call: TRBJ1-2
d_call: NA
cdr3_nt: TGCAGCGTTGAAGATCAGGTTGGCCGGGAATGGGGTGGCTACACCTTC
cdr3_aa: CSVEDQVGREWGGYTF

cdr3_length: 14
v_call: TRBV5-1
clone_size: once
j_call: TRBJ2-3
d_call: NA
cdr3_nt: TGCGCCGCAAGCCCCGGGGGACGGACAGATACGCAGTATTTT
cdr3_aa: CAASPGGRTDTQYF

cdr3_length: 15
v_call: TRBV2
clone_size: NA
j_call: TRBJ1-2
d_call: NA
cdr3_nt: TGTGCCAGCAGTTGGGGGGGCAGGGCTAACTATGGCTACACCTTC
cdr3_aa: CASSWGGRANYGYTF

cdr3_length: 15
v_call: TRBV7-8
clone_size: NA
j_call: TRBJ2-7
d_call: NA
cdr3_nt: TGTGCCAGCAGCTTTAACGTAGCGGAACCCTACGAGCAGTACTTC
cdr3_aa: CASSFNVAEPYEQYF

cdr3_length: 15
v_call: TRBV5-6
clone_size: NA
j_call: TRBJ2-5
d_call: NA
cdr3_nt: TGTGCCAGCAGCCTGACCGGGAAGATCGGGGAGACCCAGTACTTC
cdr3_aa: CASSLTGKIGETQYF

cdr3_length: 15
v_call: TRBV30
clone_size: NA
j_call: TRBJ1-6
d_call: NA
cdr3_nt: TGTGCCTGGAGCAGGAAGGCCAAACAGGCTTCACCCCTCCACTTT
cdr3_aa: CAWSRKAKQASPLHF

cdr3_length: 16
v_call: TRBV28
clone_size: NA
j_call: TRBJ1-5
d_call: NA
cdr3_nt: TGTGCCAGCAGTTTAAGGACAGAATATAGCAATCAGCCCCAGCATTTT
cdr3_aa: CASSLRTEYSNQPQHF